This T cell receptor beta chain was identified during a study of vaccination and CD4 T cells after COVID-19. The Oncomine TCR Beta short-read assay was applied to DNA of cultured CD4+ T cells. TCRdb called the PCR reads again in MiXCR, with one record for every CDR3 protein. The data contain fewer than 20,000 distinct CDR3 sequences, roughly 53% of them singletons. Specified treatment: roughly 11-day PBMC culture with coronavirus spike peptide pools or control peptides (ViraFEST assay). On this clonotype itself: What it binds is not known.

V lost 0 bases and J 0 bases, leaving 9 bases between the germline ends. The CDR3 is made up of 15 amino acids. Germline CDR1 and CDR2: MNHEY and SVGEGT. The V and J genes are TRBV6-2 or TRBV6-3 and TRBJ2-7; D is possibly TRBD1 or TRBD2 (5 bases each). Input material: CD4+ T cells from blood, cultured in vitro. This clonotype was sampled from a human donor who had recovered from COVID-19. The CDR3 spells CASSYSGPSSYEQYF. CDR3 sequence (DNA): TGTGCCAGCAGTTACTCGGGACCCAGCTCCTACGAGCAGTACTTC.